These T cell receptor beta chains were read from a single sample in a study of cytomegalovirus exposure and HLA in healthy donors. Sequencing was performed with immunoSEQ multiplex PCR; in TCRdb, only in-frame clones are kept and a portion is missing. Its table lists roughly 60,000 clones. The sequenced sample consisted of PBMCs. The receptor set was obtained from a woman aged 18-35 years in good health and CMV-seronegative. Each CDR3 is given with its conserved first and last residue. Fields, in order: D gene, V gene, J gene, clone size, CDR3 protein, CDR3 DNA. A D gene is named only where the DNA matches it firmly. Clone size, where shown, is once, few, many, or a class for clones that have expanded.

>TRBD1|TRBV28|TRBJ2-7|.
CASSYDRVSSYEQYF
TGTGCCAGCAGTTACGACAGGGTAAGCTCCTACGAGCAGTACTTC
>.|TRBV19|TRBJ1-5|.
CASSMLGDQPQHF
TGTGCCAGTAGTATGTTGGGAGATCAGCCCCAGCATTTT
>TRBD2|TRBV14|TRBJ2-7|.
CASSQWGGRPYEQYF
TGTGCCAGCAGCCAATGGGGCGGGAGGCCCTACGAGCAGTACTTC
>.|TRBV15|TRBJ1-6|.
CATSSGNSPSISPLHF
TGTGCCACCAGCAGCGGGAACAGCCCCTCCATTTCACCCCTCCACTTT
>.|TRBV11-2|TRBJ2-2|.
CASSPIQGTGELFF
TGTGCCAGCAGCCCAATACAGGGCACCGGGGAGCTGTTTTTT
>.|TRBV5-1|TRBJ1-3|.
CASTPGVAGNTIYF
TGCGCCAGCACTCCGGGTGTAGCTGGAAACACCATATATTTT
>.|TRBV7-2|TRBJ2-5|.
CASSLAGARAQYF
TGTGCCAGCAGCTTAGCAGGGGCCCGGGCCCAGTACTTC
>.|TRBV7-2|TRBJ1-4|.
CASSSRGIRPANEKLFF
TGTGCCAGCAGCAGCCGGGGGATACGTCCTGCTAATGAAAAACTGTTTTTT
>.|TRBV4-1|TRBJ1-4|.
CASSQKWTNTNEKLFF
TGCGCCAGCAGCCAAAAGTGGACAAATACTAATGAAAAACTGTTTTTT
>.|TRBV5-1|TRBJ1-6|.
CASSRDNSPLHF
TGCGCCAGCAGCCGAGATAATTCACCCCTCCACTTT
>.|TRBV7-3|TRBJ1-2|.
CASSLSRGSAGYTF
TGTGCCAGCAGCTTAAGCAGGGGATCGGCGGGCTACACCTTC
>TRBD1|TRBV5-6|TRBJ2-4|.
CASSLSGQGYKNIQYF
TGTGCCAGCAGCTTGTCGGGACAGGGCTACAAAAACATTCAGTACTTC
>.|TRBV18|TRBJ2-1|.
CASSPVVGEQFF
TGTGCCAGCTCACCGGTCGTCGGTGAGCAGTTCTTC
>.|TRBV14|TRBJ2-1|.
CASSTGRRGDNEQFF
TGTGCCAGCAGCACCGGCCGCAGGGGGGACAATGAGCAGTTCTTC
>TRBD2|TRBV2|TRBJ2-3|.
CASSASGRHTDTQYF
TGTGCCAGCAGCGCTAGCGGGAGGCACACAGATACGCAGTATTTT
>TRBD2|TRBV13|TRBJ2-7|.
CASSLGLAGIEQYF
TGTGCCAGCAGCTTGGGACTAGCGGGTATCGAGCAGTACTTC
>TRBD1|TRBV19|TRBJ2-6|.
CATGQLLSGANVLTF
TGTGCCACGGGACAGTTGCTCTCTGGGGCCAACGTCCTGACTTTC
>.|TRBV6-1|TRBJ2-7|.
CASSERAYEQYF
TGTGCCAGCAGTGAACGCGCCTACGAGCAGTACTTC
>.|TRBV6-5|TRBJ1-1|.
CASSYSRGTEAFF
TGTGCCAGCAGTTACTCCAGGGGCACTGAAGCTTTCTTT
>.|TRBV5-1|TRBJ1-4|.
CASSLSKTNEKLFF
TGCGCCAGCAGCTTAAGCAAAACTAATGAAAAACTGTTTTTT
>TRBD1|TRBV29-1|TRBJ1-3|.
CSVTGDSGNTIYF
TGCAGCGTTACAGGGGACTCTGGAAACACCATATATTTT
>TRBD1|TRBV4-1|TRBJ2-4|.
CASSHPGTENIQYF
TGCGCCAGCAGCCACCCCGGGACAGAAAACATTCAGTACTTC
>.|TRBV27|TRBJ2-2|.
CASSLSGNTGELFF
TGTGCCAGCAGCCTTAGCGGAAACACCGGGGAGCTGTTTTTT
>TRBD2|TRBV6-1|TRBJ2-7|.
CASSEGLAGSYEQYF
TGTGCCAGCAGTGAAGGACTAGCGGGCTCCTACGAGCAGTACTTC
>.|TRBV18|TRBJ1-6|.
CASSPAQVSYNSPLHF
TGTGCCAGCTCACCAGCGCAGGTCTCCTATAATTCACCCCTCCACTTT
>.|TRBV2|TRBJ1-2|.
CASRQNSLNYGYTF
TGTGCCAGCAGGCAGAACAGCCTTAACTATGGCTACACCTTC
>.|TRBV9|TRBJ1-1|.
CASSVTSRNTEAFF
TGTGCCAGCAGCGTAACTTCCCGGAACACTGAAGCTTTCTTT
>.|TRBV19|TRBJ2-7|.
CASSNHYEQYF
TGTGCCAGTAGCAATCACTACGAGCAGTACTTC
>TRBD1|TRBV5-4|TRBJ2-3|.
CASSSPGGQGTPDTQYF
TGTGCCAGCAGCTCCCCGGGCGGACAGGGGACCCCAGATACGCAGTATTTT
>.|TRBV11-1|TRBJ2-7|.
CASSLEAGESYEQYF
TGTGCCAGCAGCTTAGAGGCAGGGGAATCCTACGAGCAGTACTTC
>TRBD2|TRBV7-9|TRBJ2-3|.
CASSSKAGLGTDTQYF
TGTGCCAGCAGCTCTAAAGCGGGGTTGGGCACAGATACGCAGTATTTT
>TRBD2|TRBV7-9|TRBJ2-3|medium-sized
CASSLALAGSPDTQYF
TGTGCCAGCAGCTTAGCACTAGCGGGGAGCCCAGATACGCAGTATTTT
>TRBD2|TRBV6-1|TRBJ2-7|.
CASSEPPGGPYEQYF
TGTGCCAGCAGTGAACCCCCGGGAGGGCCCTACGAGCAGTACTTC
>TRBD1|TRBV5-1|TRBJ1-2|.
CASSTTGGVDGYTF
TGCGCCAGCAGCACAACAGGGGGCGTGGATGGCTACACCTTC
>.|TRBV4-2|TRBJ2-1|.
CASSLKGLLGTVVF
TGTGCCAGCAGCCTCAAGGGGTTATTAGGTACCGTGGTCTTC
>.|TRBV18|TRBJ2-2|.
CASSPPGGEIGELFF
TGTGCCAGCTCACCCCCGGGGGGCGAGATCGGGGAGCTGTTTTTT
>TRBD1|TRBV7-9|TRBJ1-5|.
CASSPPGQGYQPQHF
TGTGCCAGCAGCCCCCCGGGACAGGGATATCAGCCCCAGCATTTT
>.|TRBV6-5|TRBJ2-3|.
CASKPNPTDTQYF
TGTGCCAGCAAGCCTAATCCCACAGATACGCAGTATTTT
>.|TRBV5-4|TRBJ2-5|.
CASSPAPPRRETQYF
TGTGCCAGCAGCCCCGCCCCCCCGAGGAGGGAGACCCAGTACTTC
>TRBD1|TRBV6-5|TRBJ1-1|.
CASSYSTGGSNTEAFF
TGTGCCAGCAGTTACTCGACAGGGGGCTCGAACACTGAAGCTTTCTTT
>.|TRBV4-1|TRBJ2-5|.
CASSQVLSQETQYF
TGCGCCAGCAGCCAAGTTCTCAGCCAAGAGACCCAGTACTTC
>TRBD2|TRBV5-1|TRBJ2-3|.
CASSPPTSGGEDTQYF
TGCGCCAGCAGCCCCCCGACTAGCGGAGGGGAGGATACGCAGTATTTT
>TRBD1|TRBV27|TRBJ1-1|.
CATGDSLGTEAFF
TGTGCCACCGGGGACAGCTTGGGCACTGAAGCTTTCTTT
>.|TRBV7-9|TRBJ1-1|.
CASSQIYRDTEAFF
TGTGCCAGCAGCCAAATTTACAGGGACACTGAAGCTTTCTTT
>.|TRBV6-5|TRBJ1-6|.
CASKNRELGNSPLHF
TGTGCCAGCAAGAACAGGGAGCTAGGTAATTCACCCCTCCACTTT
>.|TRBV15|TRBJ1-2|.
CATSRDQGQSYGYTF
TGTGCCACCAGCAGAGATCAAGGACAGAGCTATGGCTACACCTTC
>.|TRBV18|TRBJ2-5|.
CASSPYRGETQYF
TGTGCCAGCTCACCTTATCGGGGAGAGACCCAGTACTTC
>TRBD1|TRBV5-1|TRBJ1-1|.
CASSLGTGVRTEAFF
TGCGCCAGCAGCTTGGGGACAGGGGTTCGGACTGAAGCTTTCTTT